This T cell receptor beta chain was captured in a study of T cells after yellow fever vaccination. Study-wide findings and caveats: Abundant clonotypes from the bulk population could have been carried over as contaminants into FACS-sorted repertoires. Relatively few clonotypes were ones that appeared in both CD4 and CD8 compartments. A faster peak, day 5 versus 15, was reached by the weaker secondary response. In post-booster samples, most primary-vaccination clones reappeared (roughly 96% CD4, over 70% CD8).

This CDR3 is 17 amino acids long. The J segment lost 2 bases and the V segment lost 0 bases, leaving 10 bases of the junction unmatched. Germline V gene lookup returns CDR1 MNHEY and CDR2 SVGAGI. With regard to this clonotype: What it recognizes is unknown.

From the 5' RACE reads, TCRdb called clonotypes with MiXCR, one entry per CDR3 protein. The table has about 630,000 distinct CDR3 sequences, 12% seen once. V is TRBV6-5 and J is TRBJ2-7; 7 bases align to TRBD2. The material sequenced was PBMCs, taken on the day of the yellow fever booster vaccination. The sequence was obtained from a man aged 30 to 45 who received the YFV17D yellow fever vaccine. The CDR3 here is CASSYSGPGTIAYEQYF. The CDR3 nucleotides are TGTGCCAGCAGTTACTCGGGGCCCGGGACTATCGCCTACGAGCAGTACTTC.